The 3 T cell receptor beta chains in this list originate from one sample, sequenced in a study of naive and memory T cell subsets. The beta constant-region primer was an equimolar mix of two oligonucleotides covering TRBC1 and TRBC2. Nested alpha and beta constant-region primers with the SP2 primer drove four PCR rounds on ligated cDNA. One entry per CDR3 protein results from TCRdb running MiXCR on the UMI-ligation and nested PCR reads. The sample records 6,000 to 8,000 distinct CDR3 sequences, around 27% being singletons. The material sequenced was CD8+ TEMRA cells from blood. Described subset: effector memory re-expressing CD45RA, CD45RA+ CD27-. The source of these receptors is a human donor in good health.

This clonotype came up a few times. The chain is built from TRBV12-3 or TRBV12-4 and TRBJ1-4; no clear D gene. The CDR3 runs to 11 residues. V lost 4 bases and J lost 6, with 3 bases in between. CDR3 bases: TGTGCCAGCAGTTCCGATGAAAAACTGTTTTTT. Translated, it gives CASSSDEKLFF.

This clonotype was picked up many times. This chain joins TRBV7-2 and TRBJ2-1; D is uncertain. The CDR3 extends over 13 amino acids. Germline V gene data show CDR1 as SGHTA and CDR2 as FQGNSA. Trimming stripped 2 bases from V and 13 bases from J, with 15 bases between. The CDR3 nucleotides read TGTGCCAGCAGCTTAAGGGTGGGGATCTCTCAGTTCTTC. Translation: CASSLRVGISQFF.

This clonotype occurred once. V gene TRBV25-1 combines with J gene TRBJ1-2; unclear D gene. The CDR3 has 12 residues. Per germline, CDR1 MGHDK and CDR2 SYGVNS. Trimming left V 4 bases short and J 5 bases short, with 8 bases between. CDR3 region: CASSGQFYGYTF. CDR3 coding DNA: TGTGCCAGCAGTGGACAATTTTATGGCTACACCTTC.